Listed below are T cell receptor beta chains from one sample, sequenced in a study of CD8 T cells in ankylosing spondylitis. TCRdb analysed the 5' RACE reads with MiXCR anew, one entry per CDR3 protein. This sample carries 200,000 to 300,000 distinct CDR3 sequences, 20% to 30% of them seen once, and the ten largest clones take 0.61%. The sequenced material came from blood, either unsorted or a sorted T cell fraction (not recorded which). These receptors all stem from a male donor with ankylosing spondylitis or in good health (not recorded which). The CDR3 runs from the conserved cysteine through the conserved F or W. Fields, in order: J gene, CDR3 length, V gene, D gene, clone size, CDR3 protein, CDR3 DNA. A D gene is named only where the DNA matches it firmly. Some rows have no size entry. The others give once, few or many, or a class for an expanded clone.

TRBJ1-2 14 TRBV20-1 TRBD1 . CSASDRVANYGYTF TGCAGTGCTTCCGACAGGGTTGCTAACTATGGCTACACCTTC
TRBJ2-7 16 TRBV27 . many CASSPTGMRRAYEQYF TGTGCCAGCAGTCCTACAGGGATGCGGAGGGCCTACGAGCAGTACTTC
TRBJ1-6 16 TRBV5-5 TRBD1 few CASSWGTGGKNSPLHF TGTGCCAGCAGCTGGGGGACAGGGGGGAAGAATTCACCCCTCCACTTT
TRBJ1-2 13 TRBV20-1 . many CSARDGRNYGYTF TGCAGTGCTAGAGATGGCAGGAACTATGGCTACACCTTC
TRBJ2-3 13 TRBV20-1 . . CSASAPPTDTQYF TGCAGTGCTAGTGCCCCCCCCACAGATACGCAGTATTTT
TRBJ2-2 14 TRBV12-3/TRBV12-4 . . CASSFTALGGELFF TGTGCCAGCAGTTTCACCGCCCTGGGCGGGGAGCTGTTTTTT
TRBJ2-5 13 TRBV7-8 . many CASSFGGGETQYF TGTGCCAGCAGCTTCGGGGGTGGGGAGACCCAGTACTTC
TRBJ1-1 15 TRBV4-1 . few CASSQDRGWNTEAFF TGCGCCAGCAGCCAAGACAGGGGTTGGAACACTGAAGCTTTCTTT
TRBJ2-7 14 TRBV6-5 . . CASSYRTDRIEQYF TGTGCCAGCAGTTACCGGACCGACCGGATCGAGCAGTACTTC
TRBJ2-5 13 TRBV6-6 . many CAGSQSAQETQYF TGTGCCGGATCTCAGTCGGCCCAAGAGACCCAGTACTTC
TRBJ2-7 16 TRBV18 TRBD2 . CASSPPMRGGRNEQYF TGTGCCAGCTCACCACCTATGCGGGGGGGCCGGAACGAGCAGTACTTC
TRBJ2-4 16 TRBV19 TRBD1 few CASKPGQGHGENIQYF TGTGCCAGTAAACCTGGACAGGGCCATGGCGAGAACATTCAGTACTTC
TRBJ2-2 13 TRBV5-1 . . CASTGTKAGELFF TGCGCCAGCACAGGGACGAAGGCCGGGGAGCTGTTTTTT
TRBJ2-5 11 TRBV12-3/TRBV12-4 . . CASAVAETQYF TGTGCCAGCGCGGTAGCGGAGACCCAGTACTTC
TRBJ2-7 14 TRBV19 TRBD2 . CASTPGGKSYEQYF TGTGCCAGTACACCCGGGGGGAAGTCCTACGAGCAGTACTTC
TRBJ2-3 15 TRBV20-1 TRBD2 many CSARKLAGVADTQYF TGCAGTGCAAGAAAACTAGCGGGGGTAGCAGATACGCAGTATTTT
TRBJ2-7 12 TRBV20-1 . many CSAITDSYEQYF TGCAGTGCTATAACCGACTCCTACGAGCAGTACTTC
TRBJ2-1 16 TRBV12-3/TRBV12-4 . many CASSFGFGREDNEQFF TGTGCCAGCAGTTTTGGGTTCGGGAGAGAGGACAATGAGCAGTTCTTC
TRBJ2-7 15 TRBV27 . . CASSLYPTGSYEQYF TGTGCCAGCAGTCTTTACCCGACAGGCTCCTACGAGCAGTACTTC
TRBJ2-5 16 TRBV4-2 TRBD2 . CASSQGGGALGETQYF TGTGCCAGCAGCCAAGGCGGGGGGGCTTTAGGAGAGACCCAGTACTTC
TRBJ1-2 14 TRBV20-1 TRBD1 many CSARGQGANYGYTF TGCAGTGCTAGAGGACAGGGGGCTAACTATGGCTACACCTTC
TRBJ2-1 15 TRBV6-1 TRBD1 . CASSDPQGAKDEQFF TGTGCCAGCAGTGACCCCCAGGGGGCTAAAGATGAGCAGTTCTTC
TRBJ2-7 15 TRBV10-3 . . CAISEEWQAGVEQYF TGTGCCATCAGTGAGGAGTGGCAGGCCGGGGTCGAGCAGTACTTC
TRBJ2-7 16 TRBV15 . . CATSRGVGYSPYEQYF TGTGCCACCAGCAGAGGGGTAGGGTATAGCCCCTACGAGCAGTACTTC
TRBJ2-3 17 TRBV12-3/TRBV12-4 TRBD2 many CASSLAVAGSGTDTQYF TGTGCCAGCAGTTTAGCGGTAGCGGGGTCGGGCACAGATACGCAGTATTTT
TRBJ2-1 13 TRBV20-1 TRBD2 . CSAREQRGGGQFF TGCAGTGCTAGAGAGCAGCGGGGGGGAGGGCAGTTCTTC
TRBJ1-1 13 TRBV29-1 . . CSVGARLDTEAFF TGCAGCGTAGGAGCCCGTTTGGACACTGAAGCTTTCTTT
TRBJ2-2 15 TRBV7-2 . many CASSSASTHTGELFF TGTGCCAGCAGCTCTGCCAGCACTCACACCGGGGAGCTGTTTTTT
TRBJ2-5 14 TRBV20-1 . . CSAPAGGLQETQYF TGCAGTGCCCCAGCGGGCGGACTCCAAGAGACCCAGTACTTC
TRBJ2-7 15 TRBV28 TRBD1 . CASSLSDRDRNEQYF TGTGCCAGCAGTTTGTCCGACAGGGATCGGAACGAGCAGTACTTC
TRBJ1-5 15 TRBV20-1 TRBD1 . CSARDRDRLYQPQHF TGCAGTGCTAGAGACCGGGACAGGTTATATCAGCCCCAGCATTTT
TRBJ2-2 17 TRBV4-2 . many CASSQGFEHVNTGELFF TGTGCCAGCAGCCAAGGATTCGAACACGTTAACACCGGGGAGCTGTTTTTT
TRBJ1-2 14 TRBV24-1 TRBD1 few CATSDPGQIYGYTF TGTGCCACCAGTGACCCGGGACAGATTTATGGCTACACCTTC
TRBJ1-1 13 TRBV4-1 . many CASTRQAGTEAFF TGCGCCAGCACCCGACAGGCCGGCACTGAAGCTTTCTTT
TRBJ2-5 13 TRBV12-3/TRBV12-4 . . CASSPLAGGGQYF TGTGCCAGCAGCCCTCTCGCAGGGGGGGGCCAGTACTTC
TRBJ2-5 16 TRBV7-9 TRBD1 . CASSYRTGVGQETQYF TGTGCCAGCAGCTACCGGACAGGGGTGGGTCAAGAGACCCAGTACTTC
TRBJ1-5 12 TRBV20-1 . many CSASMVNQPQHF TGCAGTGCTAGTATGGTCAATCAGCCCCAGCATTTT
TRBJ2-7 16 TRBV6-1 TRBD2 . CASTPALAGGSLEQYF TGTGCCAGCACCCCGGCCCTAGCGGGGGGATCTCTCGAGCAGTACTTC
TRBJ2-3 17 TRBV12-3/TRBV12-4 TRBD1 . CASSLALTGGGTDTQYF TGTGCCAGCAGTTTAGCCCTGACAGGGGGCGGCACAGATACGCAGTATTTT
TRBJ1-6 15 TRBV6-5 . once CASSYDSFRNSPLHF TGTGCCAGCAGTTACGATTCGTTTAGGAATTCACCCCTCCACTTT
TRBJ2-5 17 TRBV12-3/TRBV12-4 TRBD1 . CASSFGTGGSRQETQYF TGTGCCAGCAGTTTCGGGACAGGGGGATCGAGGCAAGAGACCCAGTACTTC
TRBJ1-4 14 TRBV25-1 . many CASSEYQGREKLFF TGTGCCAGCAGTGAATACCAGGGTCGGGAAAAACTGTTTTTT
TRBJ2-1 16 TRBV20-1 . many CSARPSILSSYNEQFF TGCAGTGCTAGGCCCTCAATACTTAGCTCCTACAATGAGCAGTTCTTC